Below, 11 T cell receptor beta chains from the same sample are listed, as sequenced in a study of T cell repertoires in breast cancer. Blocking oligonucleotides added to a second nested PCR suppressed unpaired genes. A single record per CDR3 protein comes from TCRdb applying MiXCR to the emulsion pairing reads. The profile covers 700 to 750 distinct CDR3 sequences, with roughly a third appearing a single time and around a quarter taken by the ten largest. Paired alpha-beta TCRs of CD8+ T cells were analyzed by expanded emulsion RT-PCR. Sequencing was carried out using CD8+ T cells. The receptor set was obtained from a pool of human donors with breast cancer or a healthy control (not recorded which).

By sample share, this clonotype is medium-sized. The gene calls are TRBV7-2 and TRBJ2-7; the D gene could be TRBD1 or TRBD2 (5 bases each). With 5 bases removed from V and 5 bases from J, the gap between germline ends came to 19 bases. The CDR3 contains 15 residues. CDR1 and CDR2 from the germline V gene are SGHTA and FQGNSA. The CDR3, as DNA: TGTGCCAGCAGCCCTCCCGGGGCAGAATTCCACGAGCAGTACTTC. Protein: CASSPPGAEFHEQYF. The full variable domain, completed using reference TRBV7-2 and TRBJ2-7, is GAGVSQSPSNKVTEKGKDVELRCDPISGHTALYWYRQSLGQGLEFLIYFQGNSAPDKSGLPSDRFSAERTGGSVSTLTIQRTQQEDSAVYLCASSPPGAEFHEQYFGPGTRLTVT.

V and J are TRBV4-3 and TRBJ2-1; 8 bases match TRBD2. In germline, CDR1 is LGHNA, CDR2 YSLEER. Trimming took 4 bases from V and 10 from J; bases not matched to a gene: 12. CDR3 length equals 15 residues. CDR3 DNA: TGCGCCAGCAGCCCACCTTTGGTAGCGGGAAGCGAGCAGTTCTTC. This translates into CASSPPLVAGSEQFF.

This clonotype is labeled large. This chain connects TRBV7-2 to TRBJ2-3; D possibly uses TRBD1 or TRBD2 (5 bases each). This CDR3 region has 14 residues. Trimming left V 0 bases short and J 1 base short, with 5 bases between. Germline V lookup: CDR1 SGHTA, CDR2 FQGNSA. Here the CDR3 reads CASSLAGGTDTQYF. In DNA form, the CDR3 reads TGTGCCAGCAGCTTAGCGGGGGGCACAGATACGCAGTATTTT. The variable domain in full, completed from reference TRBV7-2 and TRBJ2-3, reads GAGVSQSPSNKVTEKGKDVELRCDPISGHTALYWYRQSLGQGLEFLIYFQGNSAPDKSGLPSDRFSAERTGGSVSTLTIQRTQQEDSAVYLCASSLAGGTDTQYFGPGTRLTVL.

This clonotype came up a few times. The chain employs TRBV7-3 and TRBJ2-5; 15 nucleotides match TRBD2. V trimming: 4 bases; J trimming: 2 bases; junction bases outside the gene matches: 2. CDR3 size: 16 residues. Germline V CDR1 and CDR2: SGHTA, FQGTGA. The CDR3 sequence: CASSSGLAGGQETQYF. DNA for the CDR3: TGTGCCAGCAGCTCCGGACTAGCGGGGGGGCAAGAGACCCAGTACTTC.

By share, this clonotype counts as medium-sized. V and J are TRBV19 and TRBJ2-3, with unresolved D. The ends were cut back, 1 base at V and 0 bases at J, with 5 bases in the middle. Germline CDR1 is LNHDA and CDR2 is SQIVND (reference sequence). This CDR3 contains 14 residues. CDR3 nucleotides: TGTGCCAGTAGTATAGTATACAGCACAGATACGCAGTATTTT. Its translation is CASSIVYSTDTQYF.

A remark on this clonotype: The junction differs from germline at one of its ends, possibly a read error. This chain uses TRBV7-2 with TRBJ2-3; TRBD1 is a possible D gene (5 bases). This CDR3 comprises 13 residues. CDR1 and CDR2 from the germline V gene are SGHTA and FQGNSA. The CDR3 sequence: CASSRAGTGTQYF. CDR3 bases: TGTGCCAGCAGCCGGGCAGGCACAGGTACGCAGTATTTT.

By sample share, this clonotype is medium-sized. This chain uses TRBV6-5 with TRBJ2-3; perhaps D is TRBD1 or TRBD2 (5 bases each). Germline lookup yields CDR1 MNHEY and CDR2 SVGAGI. Trimming took off 8 bases at V and 0 bases at J, with 18 bases between the two ends. The CDR3 consists of 16 residues. The CDR3 DNA is TGTGCCAGCGCCCCGCCCGGGACCTCTAGCACAGATACGCAGTATTTT. It encodes CASAPPGTSSTDTQYF.

In its sample, this clonotype was seen many times. A junction end diverges from the germline sequence, so it may reflect a read error. This sequence joins TRBV7-9 and TRBJ1-2; 12 nucleotides line up with TRBD1. Germline assignment: CDR1 SEHNR and CDR2 FQNEAQ (reference sequence). The CDR3 is 15 residues long. The CDR3 DNA is TGTGCCAGCAGCTCGGGACAGGGGGCCTACTATGGCCACACCTTC. The encoded protein is CASSSGQGAYYGHTF.

By share, this clonotype ranks as medium-sized. This chain joins TRBV7-2 and TRBJ2-7; D unclear. Trimming took off 0 bases at V and 3 bases at J, with 9 bases between the two ends. The germline gives CDR1 SGHTA, CDR2 FQGNSA. This CDR3 has 14 residues. CDR3 protein: CASSLAGRFYEQYF. CDR3 in DNA: TGTGCCAGCAGCTTAGCAGGCAGGTTCTACGAGCAGTACTTC.

The rearrangement joins TRBV7-2 to TRBJ2-7, with D possibly matching TRBD2 (5 bases). Germline CDR1 is SGHTA and CDR2 is FQGNSA. V lost 1 base and J 1 base, leaving 5 bases between the germline ends. CDR3 length: 13 residues. The CDR3, as DNA: TGTGCCAGCAGCTTAGTAGCGTCCTACGAGCAGTACTTC. This codes for CASSLVASYEQYF.

Remarks on this clonotype: The junction departs from germline at one end; a sequencing error may be responsible. The chain recombines TRBV7-2 with TRBJ2-7, with 7 bases matching TRBD1. Germline assignment: CDR1 SGHTA and CDR2 FQGNSA. The CDR3 contains 13 residues. CDR3 sequence (DNA): TGTGCCAGCAGCTGGGACAGCTCCTACGAGCAGGAATTC. Amino acids: CASSWDSSYEQEF.